Listed below are T cell receptor beta chains from one sample, sequenced in a study of cytomegalovirus exposure and HLA in healthy donors. The data were produced by immunoSEQ multiplex PCR, yet TCRdb's version contains in-frame clones alone and is incomplete. The sample carries 210,000 or so clones, under 80% recorded once. The sequenced sample consisted of PBMCs. These receptors were obtained from a girl aged 2-15 years in good health and CMV-seronegative. Each CDR3 is given with its conserved first and last residue. A D gene is named only where the DNA matches it firmly.

.	TRBV20-1	TRBJ1-2	CSARGAYGYTF
TRBD1	TRBV2	TRBJ2-1	CASSARQGAVDEQFF
TRBD1	TRBV29-1	TRBJ2-1	CSVEDRQGAKDEQFF
TRBD1	TRBV6-5	TRBJ2-7	CASSPDRAYEQYF
TRBD1	TRBV6-5	TRBJ1-4	CASSYLRTGGEKLFF
.	TRBV18	TRBJ2-1	CASSTGDGGNEQFF
TRBD2	TRBV9	TRBJ2-2	CASSVVPAGDTGELFF
.	TRBV2	TRBJ1-5	CASGGEYSNQPQHF
TRBD1	TRBV6-1	TRBJ1-2	CASSEVSVAGGIGYTF
TRBD1	TRBV5-1	TRBJ1-1	CASSSLLGQGHTEAFF
.	TRBV29-1	TRBJ1-1	CSVEVRGLNTEAFF
TRBD1	TRBV29-1	TRBJ1-1	CSVQTGSTEAFF
.	TRBV9	TRBJ2-1	CASSGDTEQFF
.	TRBV7-2	TRBJ2-7	CASSLAAGLEQYF
.	TRBV6-5	TRBJ1-2	CACSRGQNNYGYTF
.	TRBV11-2	TRBJ1-1	CASSLVAGRMNTEAFF
TRBD2	TRBV27	TRBJ2-7	CASSSLAGPYEQYF
TRBD1	TRBV6-5	TRBJ2-7	CASGQGYEQYF
.	TRBV6-1	TRBJ2-6	CASALSPSGANVLTF
.	TRBV5-6	TRBJ2-5	CASRPTTGYQETQYF
.	TRBV29-1	TRBJ2-5	CSVAQGTLRTQYF
TRBD2	TRBV10-1	TRBJ2-1	CASSLSGRRNEQFF
TRBD2	TRBV5-1	TRBJ2-3	CASSLIALAGGTDTQYF
.	TRBV6-7	TRBJ2-7	CASSLPAWGGRNYEQYF
TRBD2	TRBV29-1	TRBJ2-5	CSAPGLGVVGLRVETQYF
.	TRBV10-2	TRBJ1-2	CASSENGHVRGAGGYTF
.	TRBV6-1	TRBJ2-1	CASSVQQGIYNEQFF
TRBD2	TRBV10-2	TRBJ2-2	CASSESALAGKNTGELFF
.	TRBV9	TRBJ2-1	CASSVEETAYNEQFF
TRBD1	TRBV7-9	TRBJ1-4	CASSLRDSRNEKLFF
TRBD1	TRBV18	TRBJ1-4	CASATGLGEKLFF
TRBD2	TRBV5-4	TRBJ2-2	CASSLPGTSGGLVELFF
.	TRBV4-1	TRBJ1-5	CASSQERPTRDSNQPQHF
.	TRBV5-5	TRBJ1-1	CASSLVGSGAEAFF
TRBD1	TRBV7-8	TRBJ1-4	CASSLGRTGRTTKLFF
TRBD1	TRBV9	TRBJ2-1	CASSPHGQGAINEQFF